This note documents a single TCR beta chain sequence. Its antigen is unidentified. TCRdb's table, derived via immunoSEQ multiplex PCR, lists solely in-frame clones and lacks some. Of 99,000 or so clones listed, roughly 92% are singletons. These data originate in a study of siplizumab effects on memory and regulatory T cells. The study, taken as a whole, reports: Siplizumab significantly decreased alloreactive sequences from unstimulated CD4+ memory cells.

Specimen: Tregs sorted from blood. This TCR came from a human donor in good health.

The CDR3: CASSQTRGPSTDTQYF. The DNA of the CDR3 is TGTGCCAGCAGCCAAACCAGGGGGCCATCGACAGATACGCAGTATTTT. The V and J genes are TRBV7-6 and TRBJ2-3; 8 bases match TRBD1. CDR3 size: 16 residues. Trimming removed 5 bases from V and 3 bases from J; junction bases left unmatched: 10. Germline CDR1 is SGHVS and CDR2 is FNYEAQ.